This T cell receptor (beta chain) was identified in a study of graft-versus-host responses after intestinal transplantation. Study as a whole: Grafts were multivisceral, liver-intestinal, or isolated intestinal. Points from the study as a whole: The marrow of recipients harbored GvH clones, and ileum or blood showed some of them first. Early declines in HvG clones that occurred post-transplant were associated with peak circulating GvH clone levels. High graft-versus-host to host-versus-graft T cell clonal ratios marked allografts of patients with graft-donor macrochimerism.

TCRdb keeps only in-frame clones here, not all; method: immunoSEQ multiplex PCR. The sample has 55,000 to 70,000 clones; 90% to 95% are singletons. Worth noting for this clone: Its antigen is still unknown.

Sequences were derived from PBMCs, sampled almost 120 days after intestinal transplantation. The receptor's source is a human patient who received an intestinal transplant, so some T cells may come from the graft donor.

CDR3 region: CASSPNHAGETFF. The CDR3 DNA sequence: TGTGCCAGCAGCCCCAACCACGCGGGTGAGACTTTCTTT. This chain uses TRBV6-5 with TRBJ1-1, with D unclear. The CDR3 has 13 residues. V was cut by 6 bases and J by 12 bases, with 20 bases left in between. Germline V gene sequence: CDR1 MNHEY, CDR2 SVGAGI.